The rows below give T cell receptor beta chains drawn from one sample of a study of OX40 agonist ivuxolimab in advanced cancers. Here immunoSEQ multiplex PCR was the method, and the copy in TCRdb shows in-frame clones only, minus some. The sample shows over 85,000 clones, roughly nine tenths of them seen only once. Sample: CD4+ or CD8+ T cells sorted from blood, taken in a trial of the OX40 agonist ivuxolimab. These receptor sequences come from an adult with an advanced solid tumor such as melanoma, head and neck, liver or kidney cancer. Both conserved end residues are part of each CDR3. Each record gives: D gene, J gene, V gene, clone size, CDR3 protein. The D gene is left open where the match is weak. Clone sizes are given selectively: once, few, many, or a class where the clone is expanded.

-,TRBJ2-7,TRBV11-2,-,CASSLGVGLYYEQYF
TRBD2,TRBJ2-5,TRBV30,-,CAWSVTSGRAETQYF
-,TRBJ2-2,TRBV19,-,CASTIPQGSPGELFF
TRBD1,TRBJ2-7,TRBV15,-,CATSRTGGGEQYF
TRBD1,TRBJ1-1,TRBV7-8,-,CASSLGVQGVFF
TRBD1,TRBJ1-2,TRBV4-1,few,CASSQGDSNYGYTF
TRBD1,TRBJ1-6,TRBV2,-,CASRQTGGWNSPLHF
TRBD2,TRBJ2-1,TRBV7-2,-,CASSPEGTSGTYNEQFF
-,TRBJ1-4,TRBV7-9,-,CASSLSQDNEKLFF
-,TRBJ2-5,TRBV18,-,CASSPPSGIEGETQYF
TRBD2,TRBJ2-1,TRBV9,-,CASSVWGRALDEQFF
TRBD1,TRBJ1-1,TRBV29-1,-,CSVEGFPGQGRNTEAFF
-,TRBJ1-5,TRBV19,medium-sized,CASSWDSRESNQPQHF
-,TRBJ1-5,TRBV4-1,-,CASSEGIGGQPQHF
TRBD2,TRBJ2-7,TRBV19,-,CGSGTSGYEQYF
-,TRBJ2-2,TRBV28,-,CASSLAGINTGELFF
-,TRBJ1-5,TRBV21-1,-,CASSKESSRDNQPQHF
-,TRBJ2-5,TRBV28,-,CASSPAGGTETQYF
TRBD2,TRBJ2-3,TRBV15,-,CATRASGSTDTQYF
-,TRBJ1-1,TRBV7-8,-,CASSLEARGAEAFF
-,TRBJ2-1,TRBV7-2,-,CASSLVSGQFF
-,TRBJ1-1,TRBV7-2,-,CASSLRAGINTEAFF
-,TRBJ2-7,TRBV10-2,-,CASSETTTYEQYF
-,TRBJ1-3,TRBV4-3,few,CASSPSRGNTIYF
-,TRBJ1-4,TRBV30,once,CAWRAGSATNEKLFF
TRBD2,TRBJ2-1,TRBV7-2,-,CASSSTSGLYNEQFF
TRBD1,TRBJ1-2,TRBV6-5,-,CASSRQGSDGYTF
-,TRBJ2-5,TRBV6-6,-,CASSPNYQETQYF
TRBD2,TRBJ2-3,TRBV28,-,CASSLAGVGDTQYF
-,TRBJ2-3,TRBV19,-,CASKSDPTDTQYF
TRBD1,TRBJ2-7,TRBV18,-,CASSAGTDYEQYF
-,TRBJ1-4,TRBV6-5,-,CASSSVDRSEKLFF
TRBD2,TRBJ2-2,TRBV5-1,-,CASSLMAGAGGGELFF
TRBD1,TRBJ2-7,TRBV6-1,-,CASTPTGGPYEQYF
-,TRBJ2-1,TRBV7-9,once,CASSLAWGARNEQFF
TRBD1,TRBJ2-7,TRBV28,-,CASRPQGEAQYF
-,TRBJ2-7,TRBV5-5,-,CASSLGQGAYEQYF
-,TRBJ2-3,TRBV5-4,-,CASSEVGGYTDTQYF
TRBD2,TRBJ2-2,TRBV2,-,CASSGRSGRAGIAGELFF
-,TRBJ2-1,TRBV11-3,-,CASHTDRPSYNEQFF
-,TRBJ2-1,TRBV7-9,-,CASSLGDEQFF
-,TRBJ2-7,TRBV6-5,-,CASSYGGPYEQYF
-,TRBJ2-1,TRBV7-9,-,CASSLRVVNEQFF
-,TRBJ2-2,TRBV18,-,CASSPFIYGDTGELFF
TRBD2,TRBJ2-1,TRBV27,few,CACRRAGGNGEQFF
-,TRBJ2-1,TRBV18,once,CASSPPKGISSYNEQFF
TRBD2,TRBJ2-7,TRBV29-1,-,CSGGSSGRFDEQYF
-,TRBJ1-1,TRBV28,-,CASSTILHTEAFF
-,TRBJ2-2,TRBV6-6,-,CASSPAQVDTGELFF
-,TRBJ2-6,TRBV7-3,-,CASSPGPGANVLTF
TRBD2,TRBJ2-7,TRBV19,-,CASRMTSGTYEQYF
TRBD2,TRBJ2-7,TRBV11-2,-,CASSQLAGGSSYEQYF
TRBD1,TRBJ2-1,TRBV11-3,-,CASSSDRGLYNEQFF
-,TRBJ2-6,TRBV6-5,-,CASKWSGANVLTF
-,TRBJ2-5,TRBV7-2,-,CASSLGSRQETQYF
TRBD2,TRBJ2-1,TRBV9,-,CASSLSGSSYNEQFF
-,TRBJ2-1,TRBV18,-,CASSPPLPLHEQFF
TRBD1,TRBJ1-1,TRBV7-2,-,CASSSTGANTEAFF
-,TRBJ2-3,TRBV7-3,-,CASSLTLLANTQYF